The 27 T cell receptor beta chains presented below share a single source sample, sequenced in a study of breast tumors, draining lymph nodes, adjacent tissues. TCRdb analysed the multiplex PCR reads with MiXCR anew, one entry per CDR3 protein. The sample has around 170,000 distinct CDR3 sequences, about 33% seen once; the top ten hold around 4.5%. Samples came from axillary lymph nodes draining the breast cancer. Sequenced input: axillary lymph node tissue. These TCRs come from a female donor with breast cancer. Some clones in this sample may be carry-over from other donors' samples.

The gene calls are TRBV20-1 and TRBJ2-6; 12 bases align to TRBD1. This CDR3 contains 17 residues. The J segment lost 0 bases and the V segment lost 6 bases, leaving 6 bases of the junction unmatched. Germline V CDR1 and CDR2: DFQATT, SNEGSKA (reference sequence). The CDR3 spells CSASGTGGNSGANVLTF. The CDR3 bases are TGCAGTGCCAGCGGGACAGGGGGCAACTCTGGGGCCAACGTCCTGACTTTC.

Concerning this clonotype itself: One base away lies a much larger clone, so this may be a sequencing read error. Since no conserved phenylalanine or tryptophan closes the CDR3, a read error is the likely cause. The gene calls are TRBV20-1 and TRBJ2-7; 12 bases line up with TRBD2. J was trimmed by 3 bases and V by 0 bases; bases with no gene match: 9. CDR1 is DFQATT, CDR2 SNEGSKA, per germline (reference sequence). The CDR3 is 17 residues long. The CDR3 loop is CSARDIYTSGGNYEQYL. CDR3 DNA sequence: TGCAGTGCTAGAGATATTTATACTAGCGGGGGGAACTACGAGCAGTACCTC.

This clonotype was seen repeatedly, ten times or more. The gene calls are TRBV6-2 or TRBV6-3 and TRBJ2-7; no clear D gene. The CDR3 covers 13 residues. V shed 5 bases and J shed 2 bases, with 10 bases lying between them. Per germline, CDR1 MNHEY and CDR2 SVGEGT. The DNA of the CDR3 is TGTGCCAGCAGTCCCCAACTTACCTACGAGCAGTACTTC. It is translated as CASSPQLTYEQYF.

This clonotype was counted a few times. J is TRBJ2-1 and V is TRBV18; weak D call: TRBD1 (5 bases). This CDR3 comprises 13 residues. V gave up 5 bases and J gave up 0 bases, with 5 bases separating them. From germline, CDR1 is KGHSH and CDR2 LQKENI. CDR3 residues: CASSGASYNEQFF. In nucleotides, the CDR3 is TGTGCCAGCTCAGGGGCCTCCTACAATGAGCAGTTCTTC.

In regard to this clonotype: A much larger clone differs from this one at a single base, so this may be a read error. This sequence joins TRBV20-1 and TRBJ2-3; perhaps TRBD2 as D (7 bases). Trimming took 7 bases from V and 8 from J, leaving 22 bases between them. CDR3 length equals 14 residues. Per germline, CDR1 DFQATT and CDR2 SNEGSKA (reference sequence). The DNA of the CDR3 is TGCAGTGGCCTCGCTGGCGGGAGACAGGCTACGCAGTATTTT. This codes for CSGLAGGRQATQYF.

The rearrangement links TRBV24-1 to TRBJ1-2; the D gene is possibly TRBD1 (5 bases). CDR1 KGHDR and CDR2 SFDVKD come from the germline V gene. V lost 7 bases to trimming and J lost 5 bases, with 13 bases between them. The CDR3 is made up of 13 amino acids. CDR3 amino acids: CATRVGTSYGYTF. DNA for the CDR3: TGTGCCACCAGGGTTGGGACCTCTTATGGCTACACCTTC.

The table lists this clonotype with many counts. This chain links TRBV20-1 with TRBJ2-3, with D possibly TRBD2 on 5 matching bases. The germline V gene has CDR1 DFQATT and CDR2 SNEGSKA (reference sequence). Trimming stripped 2 bases from V and 3 bases from J, with 18 bases between. This CDR3 is 16 amino acids long. The CDR3 is CSARPLGDWGTDTQYF. CDR3 sequence (DNA): TGCAGTGCTAGACCCCTCGGGGATTGGGGTACAGATACGCAGTATTTT.

This clonotype was detected ten times or more. This chain joins TRBV24-1 and TRBJ2-5; 9 bases agree with TRBD1. From germline, CDR1 is KGHDR and CDR2 SFDVKD. With 3 bases clipped from V and 5 bases from J, the junction kept 12 bases outside the gene matches. The length of the CDR3 is 17 residues. CDR3 sequence: CATSDPGQGIRGETQYF. DNA for the CDR3: TGTGCCACCAGTGATCCGGGACAGGGTATTCGAGGGGAGACCCAGTACTTC.

This clonotype was counted at least ten times. The chain uses TRBV20-1 and TRBJ1-3; D not certain. V lost 0 bases, J lost 9 bases, and 21 bases lay in between. CDR1 is DFQATT, CDR2 SNEGSKA, per germline (reference sequence). The CDR3 runs to 16 residues. CDR3 protein: CSARDRGLGGIGTIYF. CDR3 DNA sequence: TGCAGTGCTAGAGATCGAGGGCTCGGCGGGATAGGCACCATATATTTT.

This clonotype was recorded many times. The gene calls are TRBV19 and TRBJ1-2; D is possibly TRBD1 (5 bases). Germline CDR1 reads LNHDA; CDR2 reads SQIVND (reference sequence). The CDR3 has 16 amino acids. Trimming removed 1 base at V and 10 bases at J, with 22 bases between. For the CDR3, the DNA is TGTGCCAGTAGTATAGGGTTCGCGGGGACCCTATTTGTCTACACCTTC. Translation gives CASSIGFAGTLFVYTF.

This clonotype was recorded many times. The rearrangement uses TRBV12-3 or TRBV12-4 and TRBJ2-7, with 7 bases that match TRBD1. The CDR3 spans 16 residues. With 4 bases clipped from V and 0 bases from J, the junction kept 9 bases outside the gene matches. CDR3 residues: CASSYVSGTASYEQYF. The CDR3 DNA sequence: TGTGCCAGCAGTTACGTATCCGGGACAGCCTCCTACGAGCAGTACTTC.

The table lists this clonotype with many counts. The chain has TRBV6-2 or TRBV6-3 and TRBJ2-7; D gene uncertain. This CDR3 region has 12 residues. Per the germline V gene, CDR1 is MNHEY and CDR2 is SVGEGT. The V and J ends lost 2 bases and 3 bases respectively, with 5 bases between them. CDR3 DNA sequence: TGTGCCAGCAGTTACAACCGCTACGAGCAGTACTTC. Its protein product is CASSYNRYEQYF.

This clonotype was seen repeatedly, ten times or more. DNA for the CDR3: TGTGCCAGCAGTTTCATGGGGGGCAATCAGCCCCAGCATTTT. This gives the protein CASSFMGGNQPQHF. J is TRBJ1-5 and V is TRBV12-3 or TRBV12-4; a possible D gene is TRBD1 (5 bases). This CDR3 comprises 14 residues. The V end lost 3 bases, the J end lost 2 bases, and 8 bases lay between the germline ends.

This clonotype was recorded at least ten times. The rearrangement joins TRBV20-1 to TRBJ2-7, with 10 bases identical to TRBD2. The CDR3 loop spans 12 amino acids. Germline lookup yields CDR1 DFQATT and CDR2 SNEGSKA (reference sequence). The junction had 9 bases not matched to a gene; V was cut back by 3 bases and J by 13 bases. The CDR3 nucleotides read TGCAGTGCTAGTGGTACTAGCGGGACCTGCTACTTC. Encoded protein: CSASGTSGTCYF.

The CDR3 loop reads CASRTTTGRRWDEQFF. The CDR3 DNA follows: TGTGCCAGCAGGACCACGACGGGACGCCGGTGGGATGAGCAGTTCTTC. The V and J genes are TRBV12-3 or TRBV12-4 and TRBJ2-1; D is perhaps TRBD1 or TRBD2 (5 bases each). V was pared by 6 bases and J by 8 bases, with 23 bases between. This CDR3 has 16 residues.

This clonotype was observed a handful of times. This chain links TRBV12-5 with TRBJ1-1, with 8 nucleotides matching TRBD1. This CDR3 is 13 amino acids long. Germline V gene data show CDR1 as LGHNT and CDR2 as FRNRAP. V shed 2 bases, J shed 4 bases, and the junction held 0 bases outside the gene matches. The CDR3 loop is CASGLTGGTEAFF. CDR3 bases: TGTGCTAGTGGTTTGACAGGGGGCACTGAAGCTTTCTTT. The variable domain in full, with the rest retrieved from reference TRBV12-5 and TRBJ1-1, is DARVTQTPRHKVTEMGQEVTMRCQPILGHNTVFWYRQTMMQGLELLAYFRNRAPLDDSGMPKDRFSAEMPDATLATLKIQPSEPRDSAVYFCASGLTGGTEAFFGQGTRLTVV.

Concerning this clonotype itself: Since a much larger clone is just one base distant, this may be a read error. V gene TRBV11-2 combines with J gene TRBJ2-7; D ambiguous. Germline CDR1 and CDR2: SGHAT and FQNNGV. This CDR3 has 13 amino acids. The ends were cut back, 5 bases at V and 6 bases at J, with 14 bases in the middle. The CDR3 region is CASSAPDNSEQYF. The CDR3 coding sequence is TGTGCCAGCAGCGCGCCCGACAACTCCGAGCAGTACTTC.

V is TRBV11-3 and J is TRBJ2-1; D is uncertain. V shed 7 bases and J shed 4 bases, with 17 bases lying between them. From germline, CDR1 is SGHNT and CDR2 YENEEA. The CDR3 contains 15 residues. CDR3 in amino acids: CASKALKHEYNEQFF. In DNA, the CDR3 is TGTGCCAGCAAGGCCTTAAAACACGAATACAATGAGCAGTTCTTC.

This clonotype has a count of ten or more. The chain links TRBV7-2 to TRBJ2-1, with unresolved D. Germline assignment: CDR1 SGHTA and CDR2 FQGNSA. This CDR3 spans 12 amino acids. V gave up 4 bases and J gave up 10 bases, with 11 bases separating them. The CDR3 sequence: CASSSLLGEQFF. DNA of the CDR3: TGTGCCAGCAGCTCGCTTCTCGGCGAGCAGTTCTTC.

About this clonotype: At one end the junction does not follow the germline gene, possibly because of a read error. The V gene is TRBV7-2, the J gene TRBJ2-7; 11 nucleotides match TRBD2. Germline lookup yields CDR1 SGHTA and CDR2 FQGNSA. The CDR3 runs to 17 residues. CDR3 sequence (DNA): TGTGCCAGTAGCTCAGGAACTAGCGGGGGTGCCACCTACGAGCAGTACTTC. Translated: CASSSGTSGGATYEQYF.

This clonotype was seen many times. This chain joins TRBV9 and TRBJ2-1, with 7 nucleotides matching TRBD1. The CDR3 is 14 residues long. V lost 6 bases and J lost 6; bases outside the gene matches: 9. CDR1 is SGDLS, CDR2 YYNGEE, per germline. In nucleotides, the CDR3 is TGTGCCAGCAATGGGCAGGGGGTTTCCAATGAGCAGTTCTTC. Its protein product is CASNGQGVSNEQFF.

This chain links TRBV11-3 with TRBJ2-2; D is perhaps TRBD1 (5 bases). The last part of the DNA fits TRBJ1-1 better; the J call may be wrong. The CDR3 sequence is 13 residues long. Germline V gene sequence: CDR1 SGHNT, CDR2 YENEEA. The CDR3 nucleotides are TGTGCCAGCAGCCTTAGGCCGGGTGGGGGGGCTTTCTTT. It is translated as CASSLRPGGGAFF.

This clonotype was recorded many times. The chain joins TRBV11-2 to TRBJ2-7; D remains unclear. In germline, CDR1 is SGHAT, CDR2 FQNNGV. The CDR3 totals 12 residues. The V and J ends lost 4 bases and 5 bases respectively, with 9 bases between them. CDR3 loop: CASSSQSDEQYF. CDR3 nucleotides: TGTGCCAGCAGCTCCCAGTCGGACGAGCAGTACTTC.

This clonotype appeared a few times. This may come from a read error, since a much larger clone is one base off. The chain employs TRBV11-2 and TRBJ2-1, with TRBD1 matching over 8 bases. J gave up 4 bases and V 5 bases, and 10 bases lay outside the gene matches. CDR3 length: 16 residues. Germline V gene data show CDR1 as SGHAT and CDR2 as FQNNGV. As DNA, the CDR3 is TGTGCCAGCAGCCCAGGGGGCCTCACCGCTTACAATGAGCAGTTCTTC. Translating it yields CASSPGGLTAYNEQFF. Full variable domain (rest looked up from reference TRBV11-2 and TRBJ2-1): EAGVAQSPRYKIIEKRQSVAFWCNPISGHATLYWYQQILGQGPKLLIQFQNNGVVDDSQLPKDRFSAERLKGVDSTLKIQPAKLEDSAVYLCASSPGGLTAYNEQFFGPGTRLTVL.

This chain links TRBV29-1 with TRBJ2-5, with TRBD2 matching over 9 bases. This CDR3 is 13 amino acids long. The V gene end was trimmed by 6 bases and the J gene end by 5 bases; junction bases not matched to a gene: 7. Germline CDR1 reads SQVTM; CDR2 reads ANQGSEA. The CDR3 bases are TGCAGCGTAGGCGGTAGCGGGAGTGAGACCCAGTACTTC. It codes for CSVGGSGSETQYF. The full variable domain, rest sourced from reference TRBV29-1 and TRBJ2-5, is SAVISQKPSRDICQRGTSLTIQCQVDSQVTMMFWYRQQPGQSLTLIATANQGSEATYESGFVIDKFPISRPNLTFSTLTVSNMSPEDSSIYLCSVGGSGSETQYFGPGTRLLVL.

This clonotype was picked up one time. Likely a read error: the CDR3 ends without its conserved phenylalanine or tryptophan. V gene TRBV5-5 combines with J gene TRBJ2-1; D gene uncertain. Germline V gene data show CDR1 as SGHKS and CDR2 as YYEKEE (reference sequence). V dropped 1 base and J dropped 3 bases, with 5 bases sitting between them. The CDR3 covers 13 residues. The CDR3 DNA reads TGTGCCAGCAGCTTGTCTCTCTACAATGAGCAGTTCCTC. This sequence encodes CASSLSLYNEQFL.

In the case of this clonotype: A much larger clone lies a single base off, so this may be a read error. The rearrangement uses TRBV6-5 and TRBJ2-3; 13 positions match TRBD2. Germline V CDR1 and CDR2: MNHEY, SVGAGI. V lost 7 bases, J lost 4 bases, and 8 bases stayed unmatched. The CDR3 spans 16 residues. The CDR3 spells CASTPLAGGPPDTQYF. The CDR3 DNA is TGTGCCAGCACCCCACTAGCGGGAGGGCCCCCAGATACGCAGTATTTT.